This T cell receptor (beta chain) came from a study of blood T cell repertoires in COVID-19. Study-level information: PBMCs, B-cell-depleted T cells, or T cells were the source of the cDNA or gDNA that made up the material.

Unmatched junction bases numbered 5, after V lost 6 bases and J lost 4 bases. The germline V gene has CDR1 MNHNY and CDR2 SVGAGI (reference sequence). The CDR3 loop spans 13 amino acids. The table came from immunoSEQ multiplex PCR; TCRdb's copy has only in-frame clones and leaves some out. Counted here are hundreds of thousands of clones, about 89% occurring once; the ten biggest clones make up around 8%. The sequenced sample consisted of peripheral blood. This receptor was taken from a woman aged 45-65 years with COVID-19, enrolled during active disease. The chain combines TRBV6-6 with TRBJ1-1; 7 bases match TRBD1. For the CDR3, the DNA is TGTGCCAGCAGCCTAGGGGGCTTCACTGAAGCTTTCTTT. Its translation: CASSLGGFTEAFF.